This TCR beta chain was sequenced for a study of T cells expressing NK-cell markers. Study summary: HCMV serostatus: seven of eight sequenced donors positive, one negative.

Study observations and caveats: A few donors' CD3+CD56-NKG2C+ cells were dominated by the same clonotypes. Dominant NKG2C+ clonotypes made up roughly 1.0-7.5% of CD8+ T cells in six donors.

On this clonotype: Its specificity is unknown.

The CDR3 sequence is 13 residues long. From the 5' RACE reads, TCRdb lists one entry per CDR3 protein and no DNA. Its clone listing holds 400,000 to 500,000 distinct CDR3 sequences. The sample taken for sequencing was blood T cells: a sorted CD56 or NKG2C T cell subset, CD4+ or CD8+ T cells, or bulk PBMC T cells (not recorded which). The TCR was taken from a woman aged 18-70 years in good health. This chain uses TRBV12-3 or TRBV12-4 with TRBJ2-5; TCRdb's D call of TRBD1 is untestable without DNA. CDR3 residues: CASRNSIQETQYF.